One and the same sample provided the 29 T cell receptor beta chains below, sequenced in a study of T cell responses to AZD1222 COVID-19 vaccine. TCRdb's copy holds only in-frame clones and misses some; the assay was immunoSEQ multiplex PCR. The table has 150,000 to 200,000 clones, around 94% seen once. The material sequenced was peripheral blood, taken 28 days after the second AZD1222 dose. The receptors shown here come from an adult who received the AZD1222 COVID-19 vaccine.

In regard to this clone: The junction and the germline gene differ at one end; a read error may be behind it. The V call is TRBV4-3, the J call TRBJ1-1; possible D gene TRBD1, 6 bases. The germline gives CDR1 LGHNA, CDR2 YSLEER. This CDR3 comprises 14 residues. This CDR3 reads CASSQHQGSTEAFF. Written as DNA, the CDR3 is TGCGCTAGCAGCCAACACCAGGGGAGCACTGAAGCTTTCTTT.

The table lists this clone with a count of one. The chain employs TRBV12-3 or TRBV12-4 and TRBJ2-5; no clear D gene. V was shortened by 2 bases and J by 3 bases, with 7 bases between the two germline ends. The CDR3 loop spans 13 amino acids. The CDR3 region has the DNA TGTGCCAGCAGTTTAAGCCGGGAAGAGACCCAGTACTTC. This codes for CASSLSREETQYF.

The chain couples TRBV20-1 to TRBJ2-7; 7 bases fit TRBD1. Trimming at V came to 3 bases and at J to 4 bases, leaving 6 bases not matched to a gene. The CDR3 covers 13 residues. CDR1 and CDR2 (germline): DFQATT, SNEGSKA (reference sequence). The CDR3 spells CSASRQGLYEQYF. CDR3 coding DNA: TGCAGTGCTAGTAGACAGGGTCTTTACGAGCAGTACTTC.

The rearrangement joins TRBV12-3 or TRBV12-4 to TRBJ1-2; D remains unclear. Deletions cut 2 bases from V and 6 bases from J, with 10 bases between. This CDR3 is 13 amino acids long. The CDR3 sequence: CASSLSRNHGYTF. The CDR3 DNA follows: TGTGCCAGCAGTTTAAGCAGGAACCATGGCTACACCTTC.

This clone was seen a single time. The chain links TRBV3-1 (or the pseudogene TRBV3-2) to TRBJ2-7; 8 bases map to TRBD2. Germline V gene data show CDR1 as LGHDT and CDR2 as YNNKEL (reference sequence). The CDR3 has 19 amino acids. The junction had 16 bases not matched to a gene; V was cut back by 3 bases and J by 0 bases. The CDR3 DNA reads as TGTGCCAGCAGCCACGCTGGGACGCCGGGGGGGACCGACTCCTACGAGCAGTACTTC. Translation: CASSHAGTPGGTDSYEQYF.

The chain uses TRBV5-1 and TRBJ2-3; 8 bases fit TRBD2. The V gene end was trimmed by 4 bases and the J gene end by 0 bases; junction bases not matched to a gene: 10. The germline V gene encodes CDR1 SGHRS and CDR2 YFSETQ. The CDR3 totals 17 residues. The CDR3 spells CASSKGRREASTDTQYF. The CDR3 DNA reads TGCGCCAGCAGCAAGGGGCGGCGGGAGGCCAGCACAGATACGCAGTATTTT.

V usage is TRBV25-1 and J usage is TRBJ1-2; 9 nucleotides agree with TRBD1. Germline assignment: CDR1 MGHDK and CDR2 SYGVNS. The V gene end was trimmed by 4 bases and the J gene end by 4 bases; junction bases not matched to a gene: 4. The CDR3 covers 14 residues. The CDR3 reads CASSGTGAFYGYTF. The CDR3 coding sequence is TGTGCCAGCAGTGGGACAGGGGCTTTCTATGGCTACACCTTC.

The rearrangement uses TRBV7-2 and TRBJ1-4; D is perhaps TRBD1 (6 bases). This CDR3 has 13 residues. V was cut by 2 bases and J by 6 bases, with 7 bases left in between. Germline-derived CDR1 and CDR2 are SGHTA and FQGNSA. This CDR3 reads CASSLQGYEKLFF. CDR3 DNA: TGTGCCAGCAGCTTACAGGGGTATGAAAAACTGTTTTTT.

In the case of this clone: The junction shows a germline mismatch at one end, possibly a read error. This sample also contains other DNA sequences that code for the same CDR3. The V call is TRBV30, the J call TRBJ1-3; 7 nucleotides match TRBD1. Germline-derived CDR1 and CDR2 are GTSNPN and SVGIG (reference sequence). The CDR3 runs 14 residues. The CDR3 bases are TGTGCTTGGAGTGTACAGGGGACTGGAAACACCATATATTTT. Translating gives CAWSVQGTGNTIYF.

The chain employs TRBV2 and TRBJ2-7; D not resolved. The V end was cut by 3 bases, the J end by 1 base, with 10 bases between. CDR3 length: 14 residues. Germline lookup yields CDR1 SNHLY and CDR2 FYNNEI. This chain's CDR3 is CASSEALVSYEQYF. DNA for the CDR3: TGTGCCAGCAGTGAGGCGCTAGTTTCCTACGAGCAGTACTTC.

The rearrangement uses TRBV7-2 and TRBJ1-6; TRBD1 is a possible D gene (5 bases). The ends were cut back, 4 bases at V and 7 bases at J, with 11 bases in the middle. CDR3 length equals 14 residues. Germline lookup yields CDR1 SGHTA and CDR2 FQGNSA. In nucleotides, the CDR3 is TGTGCCAGCAGCTGGAGGGGTTCCAATTCACCCCTCCACTTT. Translated, it gives CASSWRGSNSPLHF. Variable domain in full (rest from reference TRBV7-2 and TRBJ1-6): GAGVSQSPSNKVTEKGKDVELRCDPISGHTALYWYRQSLGQGLEFLIYFQGNSAPDKSGLPSDRFSAERTGGSVSTLTIQRTQQEDSAVYLCASSWRGSNSPLHFGNGTRLTVT.

V and J are TRBV1 and TRBJ2-1. TRBV1 is reported as a pseudogene. The CDR3 consists of 13 residues. The CDR3 region has the DNA TGCACCAGCAGCCAAGAAGGCAGCTTTGAGCAGTTCTTC. Its protein is CTSSQEGSFEQFF.

This clone was picked up one time. The CDR3: CASVPTDLTGELFF. In nucleotides, the CDR3 is TGCGCCAGCGTACCGACAGATCTCACCGGGGAGCTGTTTTTT. The J gene is TRBJ2-2, the V gene TRBV10-2; TRBD1 is a possible D gene (5 bases). This CDR3 spans 14 amino acids. Trimming shortened V by 8 bases and J by 4 bases, and 14 bases separated the two germline ends. Looked up from germline, CDR1 is WSHSY and CDR2 is SAAADI.

The genes are TRBV19 and TRBJ2-7; 7 bases line up with TRBD2. J was trimmed by 0 bases and V by 5 bases; bases with no gene match: 4. Germline V gene lookup returns CDR1 LNHDA and CDR2 SQIVND (reference sequence). CDR3 length: 14 residues. DNA for the CDR3: TGTGCCAGTAGTGGCACGGGGGGCTCCTACGAGCAGTACTTC. Protein product: CASSGTGGSYEQYF.

This clone was picked up one time. This chain links TRBV7-9 with TRBJ2-1; D is uncertain. The length of the CDR3 is 13 residues. Germline V CDR1 and CDR2: SEHNR, FQNEAQ (reference sequence). V was trimmed by 5 bases and J by 7 bases, leaving 12 bases between them. The CDR3 DNA follows: TGTGCCAGCAGCGGGATGGGTCTAAATGAGCAGTTCTTC. Translation: CASSGMGLNEQFF.

The rearrangement links TRBV27 to TRBJ1-3; D remains unclear. The CDR3 consists of 16 residues. Trimming took off 5 bases at V and 3 bases at J, with 17 bases between the two ends. The V gene's germline CDR1 is MNHEY and CDR2 SMNVEV (reference sequence). Here the CDR3 reads CASSIGLPLFGNTIYF. Written as DNA, the CDR3 is TGTGCCAGCAGTATCGGACTGCCGCTCTTTGGAAACACCATATATTTT.

This sequence joins TRBV15 and TRBJ2-1; D remains ambiguous. Germline V gene data show CDR1 as LNHNV and CDR2 as YYDKDF (reference sequence). The CDR3 has 15 residues. The V and J ends lost 6 bases and 0 bases respectively, with 12 bases between them. This chain's CDR3 is CATSLLASSYNEQFF. The CDR3 coding sequence is TGTGCCACCAGTCTTCTCGCGAGCTCCTACAATGAGCAGTTCTTC.

This chain connects TRBV6-5 to TRBJ2-1; D not resolved. V was clipped by 0 bases and J by 3 bases, with 3 bases between them. The CDR3 contains 13 residues. Germline-derived CDR1 and CDR2 are MNHEY and SVGAGI. CDR3 amino acids: CASSYSSYNEQFF. As DNA, the CDR3 is TGTGCCAGCAGTTACTCAAGCTACAATGAGCAGTTCTTC.

The chain's CDR3 is CASRPSLQGTILAEAFF. CDR3 nucleotides: TGTGCCAGTAGACCCTCCCTACAGGGTACAATTCTCGCTGAAGCTTTCTTT. V and J are TRBV19 and TRBJ1-1; D perhaps matches TRBD1 (6 bases). Deletions cut 6 bases from V and 6 bases from J, with 26 bases between. The CDR3 is 17 residues long. Per germline, CDR1 LNHDA and CDR2 SQIVND (reference sequence).

The rearrangement links TRBV28 to TRBJ1-2, with TRBD1 identical over 8 bases. There are 16 residues in the CDR3. Germline CDR1 is MDHEN and CDR2 is SYDVKM. Trimming removed 6 bases from V and 8 bases from J; junction bases left unmatched: 17. As DNA, the CDR3 is TGTGCCAGCAGGAGCGACGGACAGGGCAAAACATACGGCTACACCTTC. Translated, it gives CASRSDGQGKTYGYTF.

The chain links TRBV11-3 to TRBJ2-1; 8 bases are a match to TRBD2. The germline gives CDR1 SGHNT, CDR2 YENEEA. This CDR3 has 16 residues. The J segment lost 9 bases and the V segment lost 7 bases, leaving 17 bases of the junction unmatched. The CDR3 DNA reads as TGTGCCAGCACCGCTTCCCCCAGCGGGAGTTTGAGTGAGCAGTTCTTC. This gives the protein CASTASPSGSLSEQFF.

The CDR3 protein is CASSPPGDIYGYTF. Written as DNA, the CDR3 is TGTGCCAGCTCACCACCCGGGGATATCTATGGCTACACCTTC. This chain joins TRBV18 and TRBJ1-2; D is uncertain. This CDR3 has 14 residues. CDR1 is KGHSH, CDR2 LQKENI, per germline. V lost 0 bases and J lost 4, with 9 bases in between.

The rearrangement joins TRBV9 to TRBJ1-2; 8 nucleotides match TRBD1. J lost 7 bases, V lost 3 bases, and 20 bases had no gene match. Germline V lookup: CDR1 SGDLS, CDR2 YYNGEE. The CDR3 spans 18 residues. CDR3 amino acids: CASSAELQGALDRGGYTF. For the CDR3, the DNA is TGTGCCAGCAGCGCTGAGCTCCAGGGGGCCCTTGATAGGGGTGGCTACACCTTC.

This sequence joins TRBV5-1 and TRBJ2-3; D tentatively fits TRBD1 or TRBD2 (5 bases each). The CDR3 has 21 residues. Trimming cost V 4 bases and J 2 bases, with 32 bases left between them. Germline CDR1 is SGHRS and CDR2 is YFSETQ. CDR3 residues: CASSLRPTADPGLAPTDTQYF. CDR3 coding DNA: TGCGCCAGCAGCCTCCGCCCGACAGCGGACCCGGGCCTCGCCCCCACAGATACGCAGTATTTT.

This chain uses TRBV6-5 with TRBJ2-4; D is perhaps TRBD2 (6 bases). V was pared by 2 bases and J by 12 bases, with 11 bases between. The CDR3 is 12 residues long. CDR1 and CDR2 from the germline V gene are MNHEY and SVGAGI. The CDR3 DNA reads TGTGCCAGCAGTTACAGTGGGGGGACTCAGTACTTC. Its protein is CASSYSGGTQYF.

The DNA of the CDR3 is TGCGCCAGCAGTGAGTCGATGGCTGAAAAGTACCAAGAGACCCAGTACTTC. Protein product: CASSESMAEKYQETQYF. V and J are TRBV10-1 and TRBJ2-5; D unclear. CDR3 length: 17 residues. With 0 bases removed from V and 0 bases from J, the gap between germline ends came to 14 bases. Germline V gives CDR1 WNHNN, CDR2 SYGVQD (reference sequence).

This rearrangement joins TRBV7-8 to TRBJ2-1; possibly TRBD2 for D (5 bases). This CDR3 contains 18 residues. The germline V and J ends were trimmed by 2 bases and 0 bases, with 17 bases remaining between them. The germline V gene has CDR1 SGHVS and CDR2 FQNEAQ. CDR3 region: CASSLKAPGYRSYNEQFF. CDR3 DNA sequence: TGTGCCAGCAGCTTAAAGGCCCCGGGGTACCGCTCCTACAATGAGCAGTTCTTC. Filled out from reference TRBV7-8 and TRBJ2-1, the complete variable domain reads GAGVSQSPRYKVAKRGQDVALRCDPISGHVSLFWYQQALGQGPEFLTYFQNEAQLDKSGLPSDRFFAERPEGSVSTLKIQRTQQEDSAVYLCASSLKAPGYRSYNEQFFGPGTRLTVL.

The chain carries TRBV4-1 and TRBJ2-7; 8 bases fit TRBD1. Per the germline V gene, CDR1 is MGHRA and CDR2 is YSYEKL. V lost 1 base and J lost 5; bases outside the gene matches: 7. The length of the CDR3 is 15 residues. CDR3 in amino acids: CASSQVTGGFNEQYF. DNA of the CDR3: TGCGCCAGCAGCCAAGTCACAGGGGGGTTCAACGAGCAGTACTTC.

In DNA form, the CDR3 reads TGTGCCAGCAGTTTATATGTAGGGGGCGATCAGCCCCAGCATTTT. Translating gives CASSLYVGGDQPQHF. The chain links TRBV27 to TRBJ1-5, with 7 bases matching TRBD1. Germline loops: CDR1 MNHEY, CDR2 SMNVEV (reference sequence). V shed 1 base and J 5 bases; nucleotides not matched to a gene: 5. This CDR3 contains 15 residues.